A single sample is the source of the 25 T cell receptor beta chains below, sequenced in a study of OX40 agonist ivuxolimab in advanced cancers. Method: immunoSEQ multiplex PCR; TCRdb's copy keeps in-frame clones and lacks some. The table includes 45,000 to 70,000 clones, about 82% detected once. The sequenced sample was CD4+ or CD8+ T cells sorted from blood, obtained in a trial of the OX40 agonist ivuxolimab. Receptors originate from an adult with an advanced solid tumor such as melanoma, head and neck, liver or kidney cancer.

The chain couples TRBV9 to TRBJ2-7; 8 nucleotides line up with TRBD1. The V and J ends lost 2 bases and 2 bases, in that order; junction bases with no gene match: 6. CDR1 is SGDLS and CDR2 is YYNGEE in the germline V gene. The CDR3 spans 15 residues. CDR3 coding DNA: TGTGCCAGCAGCGTGAATTCCAGGGGGCCCTACGAGCAGTACTTC. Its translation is CASSVNSRGPYEQYF.

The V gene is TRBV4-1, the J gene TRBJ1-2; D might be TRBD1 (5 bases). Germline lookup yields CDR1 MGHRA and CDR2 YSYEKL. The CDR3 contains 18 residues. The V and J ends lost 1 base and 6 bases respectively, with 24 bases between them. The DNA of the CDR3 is TGCGCCAGCAGCCAAGGGGGAAATAGAGGACCCGCGGGACATGGCTACACCTTC. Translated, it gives CASSQGGNRGPAGHGYTF.

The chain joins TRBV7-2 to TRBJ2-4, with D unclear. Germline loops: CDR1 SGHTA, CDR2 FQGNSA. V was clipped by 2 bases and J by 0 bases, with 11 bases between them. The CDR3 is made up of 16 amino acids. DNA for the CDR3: TGTGCCAGCAGCTTACAGGTCAATCTAGCCAAAAACATTCAGTACTTC. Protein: CASSLQVNLAKNIQYF.

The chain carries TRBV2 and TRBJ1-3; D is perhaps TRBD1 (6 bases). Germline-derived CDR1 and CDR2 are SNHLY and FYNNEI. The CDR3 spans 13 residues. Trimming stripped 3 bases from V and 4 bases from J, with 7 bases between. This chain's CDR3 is CASSEDSGNTIYF. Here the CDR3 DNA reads TGTGCCAGCAGTGAGGACAGCGGAAACACCATATATTTT.

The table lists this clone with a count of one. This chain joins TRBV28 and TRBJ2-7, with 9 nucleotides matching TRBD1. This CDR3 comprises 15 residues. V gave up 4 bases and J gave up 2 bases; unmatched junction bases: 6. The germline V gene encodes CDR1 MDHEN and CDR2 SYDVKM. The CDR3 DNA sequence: TGTGCCAGCAGTTGGCGTGGACAGGGGACCTACGAGCAGTACTTC. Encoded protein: CASSWRGQGTYEQYF.

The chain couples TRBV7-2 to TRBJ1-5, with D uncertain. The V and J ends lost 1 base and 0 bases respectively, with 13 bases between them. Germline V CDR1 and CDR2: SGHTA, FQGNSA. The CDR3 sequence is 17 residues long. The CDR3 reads CASSLVPLRHSNQPQHF. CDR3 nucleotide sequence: TGTGCCAGCAGCTTAGTTCCGTTACGACATAGCAATCAGCCCCAGCATTTT.

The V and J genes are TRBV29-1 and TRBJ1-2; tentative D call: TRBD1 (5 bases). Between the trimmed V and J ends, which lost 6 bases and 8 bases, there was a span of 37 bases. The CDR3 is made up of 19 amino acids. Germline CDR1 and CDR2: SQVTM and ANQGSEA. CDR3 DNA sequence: TGCAGCGTGGGGGTAAGGCAAGGAGAAGCGCCCCTTGGGAGTCGGGGCTACACCTTC. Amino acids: CSVGVRQGEAPLGSRGYTF.

As DNA, the CDR3 is TGTGCCAGCAGCTTCACGGGGGCGCACGGCGGGGAGCTGTTTTTT. This sequence encodes CASSFTGAHGGELFF. V gene TRBV7-6 combines with J gene TRBJ2-2; D may match TRBD1 or TRBD2 (6 bases each). Germline V gene data show CDR1 as SGHVS and CDR2 as FNYEAQ. The CDR3 totals 15 residues. Trimming stripped 3 bases from V and 7 bases from J, with 15 bases between.

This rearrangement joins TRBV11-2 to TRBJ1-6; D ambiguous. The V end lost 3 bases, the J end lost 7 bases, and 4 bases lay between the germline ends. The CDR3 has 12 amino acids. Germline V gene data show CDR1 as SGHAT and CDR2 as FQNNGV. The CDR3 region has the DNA TGTGCCAGCAGCTTCATGAATTCACCCCTCCACTTT. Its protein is CASSFMNSPLHF.

CDR3 in DNA: TGTGCCAGCTCACCCGGGACAGTTTCCTATGGCTACACCTTC. Translated: CASSPGTVSYGYTF. The chain has TRBV18 and TRBJ1-2; TRBD1 aligns across 7 bases. Unmatched junction bases numbered 5, after V lost 3 bases and J lost 4 bases. Germline values: CDR1 KGHSH, CDR2 LQKENI. The CDR3 runs 14 residues.

CDR3 sequence (DNA): TGCGCCAGCAGCTTGGCAAGGGGTGCCGCTTCGACAGATACGCAGTATTTT. It translates to CASSLARGAASTDTQYF. The chain joins TRBV5-1 to TRBJ2-3, with D tentatively TRBD1 (5 bases). The V end was cut by 0 bases, the J end by 3 bases, with 17 bases between. The CDR3 consists of 17 residues. Germline CDR1 SGHRS, CDR2 YFSETQ.

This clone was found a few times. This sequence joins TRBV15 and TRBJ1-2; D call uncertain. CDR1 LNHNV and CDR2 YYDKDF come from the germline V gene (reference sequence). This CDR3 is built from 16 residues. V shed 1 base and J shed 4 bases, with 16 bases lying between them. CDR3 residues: CATSRAALGRSYGYTF. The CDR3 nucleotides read TGTGCCACCAGCAGAGCTGCTTTAGGCAGATCCTATGGCTACACCTTC.

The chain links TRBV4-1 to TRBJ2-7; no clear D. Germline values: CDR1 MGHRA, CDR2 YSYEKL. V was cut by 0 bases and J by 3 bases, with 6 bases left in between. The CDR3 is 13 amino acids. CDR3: CASSQDRSYEQYF. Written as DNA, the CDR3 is TGCGCCAGCAGCCAAGACCGCAGCTACGAGCAGTACTTC.

CDR3 nucleotide sequence: TGTGCCAGCTCATCTGATATTGGGGGAGAGCAGTACTTC. It is translated as CASSSDIGGEQYF. The chain combines TRBV18 with TRBJ2-7, with D tentatively TRBD1 or TRBD2 (5 bases each). Trimming shortened V by 5 bases and J by 7 bases, and 15 bases separated the two germline ends. The CDR3 covers 13 residues. Per the germline V gene, CDR1 is KGHSH and CDR2 is LQKENI.

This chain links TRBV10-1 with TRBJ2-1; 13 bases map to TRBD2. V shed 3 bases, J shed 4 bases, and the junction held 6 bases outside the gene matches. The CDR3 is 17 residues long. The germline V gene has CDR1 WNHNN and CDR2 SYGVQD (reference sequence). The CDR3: CASSDPLTSGGYNEQFF. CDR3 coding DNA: TGCGCCAGCAGTGACCCCTTGACTAGCGGGGGGTACAATGAGCAGTTCTTC.

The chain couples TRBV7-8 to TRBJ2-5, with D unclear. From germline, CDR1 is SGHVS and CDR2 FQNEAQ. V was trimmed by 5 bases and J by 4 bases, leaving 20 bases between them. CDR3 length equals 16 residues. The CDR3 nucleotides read TGTGCCAGCAGCCCTAAGGCAGTATTGTGGCGAGAGACCCAGTACTTC. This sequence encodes CASSPKAVLWRETQYF. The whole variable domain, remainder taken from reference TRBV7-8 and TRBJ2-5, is GAGVSQSPRYKVAKRGQDVALRCDPISGHVSLFWYQQALGQGPEFLTYFQNEAQLDKSGLPSDRFFAERPEGSVSTLKIQRTQQEDSAVYLCASSPKAVLWRETQYFGPGTRLLVL.

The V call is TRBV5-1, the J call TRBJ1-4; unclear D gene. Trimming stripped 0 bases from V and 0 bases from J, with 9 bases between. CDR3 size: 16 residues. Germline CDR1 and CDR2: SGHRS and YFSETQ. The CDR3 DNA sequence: TGCGCCAGCAGCTTGGGGCTGGGCGCAACTAATGAAAAACTGTTTTTT. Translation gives CASSLGLGATNEKLFF.

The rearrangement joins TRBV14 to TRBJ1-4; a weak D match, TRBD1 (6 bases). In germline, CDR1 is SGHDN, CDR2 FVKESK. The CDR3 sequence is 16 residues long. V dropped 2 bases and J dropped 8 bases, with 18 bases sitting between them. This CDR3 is CASSQRGGTSGEKLFF. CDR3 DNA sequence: TGTGCCAGCAGCCAAAGGGGCGGGACATCGGGGGAAAAACTGTTTTTT.

The CDR3 here is CASSPWTGYTEAFF. The CDR3 coding sequence is TGTGCCAGCAGCCCGTGGACAGGGTACACTGAAGCTTTCTTT. The genes are TRBV7-9 and TRBJ1-1; TRBD1 agrees at 8 bases. The V gene end was trimmed by 5 bases and the J gene end by 3 bases; junction bases not matched to a gene: 5. The CDR3 covers 14 residues. Germline V gene lookup returns CDR1 SEHNR and CDR2 FQNEAQ (reference sequence).

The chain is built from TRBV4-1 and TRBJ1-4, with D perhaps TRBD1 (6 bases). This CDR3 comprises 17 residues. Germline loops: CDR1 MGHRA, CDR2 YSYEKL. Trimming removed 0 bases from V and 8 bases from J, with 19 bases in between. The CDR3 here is CASSQEPGGRFGEKLFF. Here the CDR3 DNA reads TGCGCCAGCAGCCAAGAACCCGGGGGCAGATTTGGGGAAAAACTGTTTTTT.

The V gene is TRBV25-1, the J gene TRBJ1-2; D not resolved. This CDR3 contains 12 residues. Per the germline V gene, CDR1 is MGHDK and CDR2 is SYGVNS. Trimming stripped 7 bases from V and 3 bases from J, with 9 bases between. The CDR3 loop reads CASKREHYGYTF. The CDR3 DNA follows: TGTGCCAGCAAACGGGAGCACTATGGCTACACCTTC.

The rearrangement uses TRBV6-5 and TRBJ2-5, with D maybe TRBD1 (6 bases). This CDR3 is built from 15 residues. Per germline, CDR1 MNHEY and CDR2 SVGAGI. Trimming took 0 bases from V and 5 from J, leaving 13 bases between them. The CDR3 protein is CASSYSGARGETQYF. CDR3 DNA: TGTGCCAGCAGTTACTCGGGGGCCAGAGGGGAGACCCAGTACTTC.

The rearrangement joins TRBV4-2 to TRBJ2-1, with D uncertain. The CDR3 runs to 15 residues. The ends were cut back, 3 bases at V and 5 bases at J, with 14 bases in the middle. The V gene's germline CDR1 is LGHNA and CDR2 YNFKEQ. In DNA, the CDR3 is TGTGCCAGCAGCCACACAAACCGGAATAACAATGAGCAGTTCTTC. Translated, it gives CASSHTNRNNNEQFF.

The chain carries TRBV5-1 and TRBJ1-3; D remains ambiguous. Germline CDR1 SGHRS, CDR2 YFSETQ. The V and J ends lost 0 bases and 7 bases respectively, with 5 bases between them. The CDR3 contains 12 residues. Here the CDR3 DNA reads TGCGCCAGCAGCTTGGATCAGAACACCATATATTTT. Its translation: CASSLDQNTIYF.

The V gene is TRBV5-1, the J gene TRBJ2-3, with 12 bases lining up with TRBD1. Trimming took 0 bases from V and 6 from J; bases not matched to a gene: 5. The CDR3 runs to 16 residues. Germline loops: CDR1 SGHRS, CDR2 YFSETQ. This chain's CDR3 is CASSLAGTGGWDTQYF. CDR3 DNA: TGCGCCAGCAGCTTGGCCGGGACAGGGGGCTGGGATACGCAGTATTTT.